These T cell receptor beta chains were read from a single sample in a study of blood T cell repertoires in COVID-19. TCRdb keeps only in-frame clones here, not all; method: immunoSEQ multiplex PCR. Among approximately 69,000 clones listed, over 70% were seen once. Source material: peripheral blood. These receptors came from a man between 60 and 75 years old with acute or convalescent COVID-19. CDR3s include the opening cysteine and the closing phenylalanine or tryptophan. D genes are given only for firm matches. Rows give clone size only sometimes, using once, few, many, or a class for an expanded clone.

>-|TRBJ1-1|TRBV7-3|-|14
TGTGCCAGCAGCTTAGTCAGGGCGAACACTGAAGCTTTCTTT
CASSLVRANTEAFF
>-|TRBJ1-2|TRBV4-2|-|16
TGTGCCAGCAGCCAAGAAGACAGGTCCCCAATTTCTGGCTACACCTTC
CASSQEDRSPISGYTF
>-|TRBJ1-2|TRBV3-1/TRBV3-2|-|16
TGTGCCAGCAGCCAAGAGGGGCCCGGACACTCCTATGGCTACACCTTC
CASSQEGPGHSYGYTF
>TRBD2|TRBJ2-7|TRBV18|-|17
TGTGCCAGCTCACCACGGAGCTTAGCGGGGGAGCTAGGGGGGCAGTACTTC
CASSPRSLAGELGGQYF
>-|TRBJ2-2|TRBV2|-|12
TGTGCCAGCAGTGTCTACACCGGGGAGCTGTTTTTT
CASSVYTGELFF
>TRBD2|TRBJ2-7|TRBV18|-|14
TGTGCCAGCTCACCCGGGACTAGGGACTACGAGCAGTACTTC
CASSPGTRDYEQYF
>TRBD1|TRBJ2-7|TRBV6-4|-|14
TGTGCCAGCAGCCCCGGGACAGGGTCGGACGAGCAGTACTTC
CASSPGTGSDEQYF
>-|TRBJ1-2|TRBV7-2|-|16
TGTGCCAGCAGTAAACAGGGCTTCGGGTCAGACTATGGCTACACCTTC
CASSKQGFGSDYGYTF
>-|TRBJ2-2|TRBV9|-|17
TGTGCCAGCAGCGTTTCAGGGTCCCATCTGAACACCGGGGAGCTGTTTTTT
CASSVSGSHLNTGELFF
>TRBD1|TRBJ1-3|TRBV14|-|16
TGTGCCAGCAGCCAAGAGAGGACAGGGGCTGGAAACACCATATATTTT
CASSQERTGAGNTIYF
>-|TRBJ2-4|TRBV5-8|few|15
TGTGCCAGCAGCTTACCCAACAGGGAGCTAAACATTCAGTACTTC
CASSLPNRELNIQYF
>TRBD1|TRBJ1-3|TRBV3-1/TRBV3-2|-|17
TGTGCCAGCAGCCATACGACAGGGGGCTTTTCTGGAAACACCATATATTTT
CASSHTTGGFSGNTIYF
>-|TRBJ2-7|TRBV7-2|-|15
TGTGCCAGCAGCCCCCGGTCACAGGCTTCCTACGAGCAGTACTTC
CASSPRSQASYEQYF
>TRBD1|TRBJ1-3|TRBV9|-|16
TGTGCCAGCAGCGACAGCTTGGGACAGCTTGGAAACACCATATATTTT
CASSDSLGQLGNTIYF
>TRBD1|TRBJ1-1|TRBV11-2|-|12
TGTGCCACGGGGACAGGGAACACTGAAGCTTTCTTT
CATGTGNTEAFF
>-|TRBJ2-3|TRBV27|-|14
TGTGCCAGCAGTATCACTTCTAGCACAGATACGCAGTATTTT
CASSITSSTDTQYF
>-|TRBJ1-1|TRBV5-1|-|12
TGCGCCAGCAGCTTCACAAACACTGAAGCTTTCTTT
CASSFTNTEAFF
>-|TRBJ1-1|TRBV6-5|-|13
TGTGCCAGCAGTTACTGGCGAGCGGCTGAAGCTTTCTTT
CASSYWRAAEAFF
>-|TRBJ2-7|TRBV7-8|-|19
TGTGCCAGCAGCCCCCGGAGACGAGGACTTGACGAAAGGGCCTACGAGCAGTACTTC
CASSPRRRGLDERAYEQYF
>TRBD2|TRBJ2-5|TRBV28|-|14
TGTGCCACCAGACTAGCGGGGGGCGGGGAGACCCAGTACTTC
CATRLAGGGETQYF